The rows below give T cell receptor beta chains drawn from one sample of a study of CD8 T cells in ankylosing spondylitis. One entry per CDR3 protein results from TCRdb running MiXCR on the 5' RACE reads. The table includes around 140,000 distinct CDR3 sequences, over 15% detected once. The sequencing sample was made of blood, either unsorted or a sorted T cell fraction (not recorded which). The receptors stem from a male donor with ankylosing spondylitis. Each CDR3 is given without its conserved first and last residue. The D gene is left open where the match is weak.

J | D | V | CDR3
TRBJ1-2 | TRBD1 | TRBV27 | ASSSTLTGAY
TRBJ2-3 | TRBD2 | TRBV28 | ASSFRGRGTDTQY
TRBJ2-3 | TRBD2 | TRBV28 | ASKTSGRGSEDTQY
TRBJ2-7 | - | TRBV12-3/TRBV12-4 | AQRSWGKFYSYEQY
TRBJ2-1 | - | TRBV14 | ASSHAGNEQF
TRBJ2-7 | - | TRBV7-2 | ASSFGPTGLLYEQY
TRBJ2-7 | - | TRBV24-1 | ATSDGLLYEQY
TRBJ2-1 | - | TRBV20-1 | SAKVRRSNNEQF
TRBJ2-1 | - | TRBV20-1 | SASMGPSPYNEQF
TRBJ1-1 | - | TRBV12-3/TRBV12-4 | ASRPLLNTEAF
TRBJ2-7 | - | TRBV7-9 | ASSFRTDPYEQY
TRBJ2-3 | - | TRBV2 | ASSERRDGTDTQY
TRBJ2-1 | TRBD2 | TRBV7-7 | ASSPTSGSYEQF
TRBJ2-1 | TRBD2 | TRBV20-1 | SATRPSGRFDEQF
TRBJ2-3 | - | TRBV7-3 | ASSPGIPRTDTQY
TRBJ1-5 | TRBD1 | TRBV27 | ASSLSRDRGSPQPQH
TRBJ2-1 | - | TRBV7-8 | ASSFLATYNEQF
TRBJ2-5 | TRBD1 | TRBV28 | AVLRTGSQETQY
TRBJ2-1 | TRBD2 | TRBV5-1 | ASSWGLDEQF
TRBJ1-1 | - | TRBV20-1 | SARGSRRTEAF
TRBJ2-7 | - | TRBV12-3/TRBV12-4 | ASSLEASDLQY
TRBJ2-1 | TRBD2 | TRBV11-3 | ASSSGGPGYNEQF
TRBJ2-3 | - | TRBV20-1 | SARGAGDYTQY
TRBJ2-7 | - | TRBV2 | ASSGEAYEQY
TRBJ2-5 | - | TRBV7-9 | AVRAPSQETQY
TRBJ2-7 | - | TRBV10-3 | AISGWESDSYEQY
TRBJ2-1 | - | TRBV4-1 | ASSPRIRNLYNEQF
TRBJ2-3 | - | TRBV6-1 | ASSERGPWQY
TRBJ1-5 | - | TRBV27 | ASSVRGGNQPQH
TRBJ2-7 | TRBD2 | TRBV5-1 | ASSETGTTSYEQY
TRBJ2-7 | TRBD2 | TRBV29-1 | SVRTSGDYEQY
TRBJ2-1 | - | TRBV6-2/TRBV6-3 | ASSLWGGGSSYNEQF
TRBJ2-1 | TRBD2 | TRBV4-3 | ASSQDPSGRLFEQF
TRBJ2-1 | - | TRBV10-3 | AIPGEKAGEQF
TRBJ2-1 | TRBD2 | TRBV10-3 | AISEGTSVNEQF
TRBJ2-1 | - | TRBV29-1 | SVQGGNEQF
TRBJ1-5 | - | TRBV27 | ASSFSLYQPQH
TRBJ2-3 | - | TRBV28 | ASSLGLNTDTQY
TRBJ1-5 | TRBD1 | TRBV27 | ASSPRTGNQPQH
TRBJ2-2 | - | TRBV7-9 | ASSPYLVGELF
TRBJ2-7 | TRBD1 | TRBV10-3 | AISESRTGSPYEQY
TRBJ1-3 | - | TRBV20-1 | SARNRYSGNTIY
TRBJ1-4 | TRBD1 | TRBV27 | ASSQTGVNEKLF
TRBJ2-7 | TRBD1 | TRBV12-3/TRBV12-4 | ASSPRSGQGISY
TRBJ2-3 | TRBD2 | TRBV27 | ASSGTSGGEDTQY
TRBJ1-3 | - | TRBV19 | ASMRGNTIY
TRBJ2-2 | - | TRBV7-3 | ASSSQPGELF
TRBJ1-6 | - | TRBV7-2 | ASSLVTSVSPLH
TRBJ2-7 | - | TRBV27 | ASSLLGGSSYEQY
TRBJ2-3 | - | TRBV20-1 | SASRLRTDTQY
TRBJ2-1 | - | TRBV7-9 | ASLRGSNEQF
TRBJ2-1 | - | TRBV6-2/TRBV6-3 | ASLGGQDSYNEQF
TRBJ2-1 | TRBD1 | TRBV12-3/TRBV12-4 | ASSPVGQFNEQF
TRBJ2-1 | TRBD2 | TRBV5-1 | ASSDASGRNEQF
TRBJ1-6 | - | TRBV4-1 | ASSQHPPTGRNSPLH